Listed below are T cell receptor beta chains from one sample, sequenced in a study of T cell changes during pregnancy in multiple sclerosis. The protocol was immunoSEQ multiplex PCR, while the TCRdb copy is restricted to in-frame clones and leaves out a portion. The table shows around 100,000 clones, with around nine tenths occurring only once. The source was peripheral blood, collected in the third trimester of pregnancy. These receptors were taken from a female donor with multiple sclerosis, enrolled in a pregnancy study. Both conserved end residues are trimmed from each CDR3. A D gene is named only where the DNA matches it firmly. Clone size appears in some rows only: once, few, many, or a class for an expanded clone.

v_gene	abundance	j_gene	d_gene	CDR3aa
TRBV6-5	.	TRBJ1-1	.	ASSYSIGGSNTEAF
TRBV5-1	.	TRBJ2-1	.	ASSTVEGYNEQF
TRBV5-1	.	TRBJ2-7	TRBD2	ASSSASGGSSYEQY
TRBV6-5	.	TRBJ1-2	TRBD1	ASSSTGEGYT
TRBV5-5	.	TRBJ1-2	TRBD1	ASSLDLTGPYGYT
TRBV7-8	.	TRBJ1-6	TRBD1	ASSPRQGFGSPLH
TRBV30	.	TRBJ1-6	.	AARKESLH
TRBV28	.	TRBJ2-1	.	ASSLGGVPEQF
TRBV5-1	.	TRBJ2-7	.	ASSSPQVPYEQY
TRBV28	once	TRBJ2-2	.	ASSFQDTGELF
TRBV15	.	TRBJ2-5	.	ATSRVRRGETQY
TRBV6-5	.	TRBJ2-3	TRBD2	ASSSGLAGNTDTQY
TRBV25-1	.	TRBJ2-7	TRBD1	ASSHDRADEQY
TRBV28	.	TRBJ1-1	.	ASSIRTMAEAF
TRBV5-4	.	TRBJ2-5	TRBD1	ASSLTGAETQY
TRBV7-9	.	TRBJ2-5	TRBD2	ASSLGSRGTSQETQY
TRBV10-3	.	TRBJ2-7	.	ATHTGSGEQY
TRBV7-9	.	TRBJ1-1	.	ASSSPPSTEAF
TRBV28	.	TRBJ1-2	.	ASSTRNRLSYGYT
TRBV21-1	.	TRBJ1-5	.	ASSKDKKGTGNQPQH
TRBV27	.	TRBJ1-1	.	AANLGEDTEAF
TRBV27	.	TRBJ2-7	.	ASSLNRVTFEQY
TRBV9	.	TRBJ2-1	TRBD1	ASSPRDRGRSDEQF
TRBV25-1	.	TRBJ2-2	.	ASRTAGETGELF
TRBV5-1	.	TRBJ1-2	TRBD1	ASSGLGQGMSYT
TRBV2	.	TRBJ2-6	TRBD2	ASSPTAGGSRSGANVLT
TRBV6-1	.	TRBJ1-5	.	ASSEALTYSNQPQH
TRBV5-8	.	TRBJ2-5	.	ASSPRVMQETQY
TRBV30	.	TRBJ1-2	.	AWSPQANNYGYT
TRBV19	.	TRBJ1-1	TRBD1	ASSITTGGTEAF
TRBV11-2	once	TRBJ1-4	.	ASSLGLSGATNEKLF
TRBV5-1	.	TRBJ1-1	.	ASSFTGTEAF
TRBV28	once	TRBJ2-7	.	ASIPSLGAAYEQY
TRBV5-5	.	TRBJ1-1	.	ASSPPSRVNTEAF
TRBV2	.	TRBJ2-6	.	ASRDNTVGANVLT
TRBV30	once	TRBJ1-1	TRBD1	AWMRGPMNTEAF
TRBV7-2	.	TRBJ1-2	TRBD1	ASSPDRGNGYT
TRBV5-6	.	TRBJ1-5	TRBD1	ASSTRTGRLRSQPQH
TRBV5-5	.	TRBJ2-7	TRBD2	ASSLGLAGEIYEQY
TRBV5-8	.	TRBJ1-2	TRBD1	ASSFGTAQAKYGYT
TRBV5-5	.	TRBJ1-2	.	ASSLDAEFGGYT